The 27 T cell receptor beta chains presented below share a single source sample, sequenced in a study of vaccination and CD4 T cells after COVID-19 (dated by TCRdb to the early 2020s). Reading the label with the study, this specimen's treatment or condition is: 10-day PBMC culture with coronavirus spike peptide pools or control peptides (ViraFEST assay). Their antigens are not known. The method behind the library was PCR. Instrument on record: Illumina iSeq 100. DNA from cultured CD4+ T cells was subjected to TCR sequencing with the Oncomine TCR Beta short-read assay at the Johns Hopkins FTIC core. TCRdb handled the public reads itself, with Q25 trimming in fastp and clone calling in MiXCR, and kept productive beta chains. Each CDR3 protein gets just one entry, which takes the most common genes and DNA from the rows behind it. The sample table holds 19,000 or so distinct CDR3 sequences, of which about three quarters were seen once. Jointly, the top ten make up about a sixth of the sample.

The sequencing used CD4+ T cells from blood, cultured in vitro, collected after SARS-CoV-2 vaccination. These receptors all come from a human donor who received a COVID-19 vaccine.

V is TRBV6-1 and J is TRBJ1-5; D perhaps matches TRBD1 (5 bases). Germline lookup yields CDR1 MNHNS and CDR2 SASEGT. V shed 4 bases and J shed 6 bases, with 22 bases lying between them. The CDR3 runs 17 residues. CDR3 loop: CASSALAPFVGGQPQHF. CDR3 DNA sequence: TGTGCCAGCAGTGCCCTGGCCCCCTTCGTGGGGGGTCAGCCCCAGCATTTT.

This rearrangement joins TRBV6-1 to TRBJ1-2; tentatively, D is TRBD1 (5 bases). Germline-derived CDR1 and CDR2 are MNHNS and SASEGT. Between the trimmed V and J ends, which lost 0 bases and 4 bases, there was a span of 9 bases. The CDR3 runs 14 residues. CDR3 amino acids: CASSEARQTYGYTF. The CDR3 nucleotides read TGTGCCAGCAGTGAAGCCCGACAGACCTATGGCTACACCTTC.

V is TRBV20-1 and J is TRBJ2-7; the match to TRBD2 covers 7 bases. There are 14 residues in the CDR3. J gave up 1 base and V 2 bases, and 5 bases lay outside the gene matches. Germline V gene lookup returns CDR1 DFQATT and CDR2 SNEGSKA (reference sequence). The CDR3 nucleotides are TGCAGTGCTAGAACGCGGGGGTCTTCCTACGAGCAGTACTTC. Protein: CSARTRGSSYEQYF.

The chain has TRBV2 and TRBJ2-1; D gene ambiguous. Germline-derived CDR1 and CDR2 are SNHLY and FYNNEI. This CDR3 is 14 amino acids long. V lost 4 bases to trimming and J lost 5 bases, with 12 bases between them. This CDR3 is CASSGKGKDNEQFF. In DNA, the CDR3 is TGTGCCAGCAGTGGCAAGGGAAAGGACAATGAGCAGTTCTTC.

The rearrangement links TRBV5-4 to TRBJ2-5; 7 nucleotides match TRBD1. This CDR3 is built from 15 residues. Germline CDR1 SGHNT, CDR2 YYREEE (reference sequence). The junction had 13 bases not matched to a gene; V was cut back by 6 bases and J by 5 bases. CDR3 bases: TGTGCCAGCAACCGGACAGGAAGGGGTTGGGAGACCCAGTACTTC. Its protein is CASNRTGRGWETQYF. The variable domain in full, completed from reference TRBV5-4 and TRBJ2-5, reads ETGVTQSPTHLIKTRGQQVTLRCSSQSGHNTVSWYQQALGQGPQFIFQYYREEENGRGNFPPRFSGLQFPNYSSELNVNALELDDSALYLCASNRTGRGWETQYFGPGTRLLVL.

This rearrangement joins TRBV7-2 to TRBJ2-5, with D unclear. The CDR3 covers 13 residues. Germline CDR1 and CDR2: SGHTA and FQGNSA. V gave up 1 base and J gave up 5 bases, with 8 bases separating them. CDR3 protein: CASSLVPRETQYF. The CDR3 DNA is TGTGCCAGCAGCTTAGTACCTAGGGAGACCCAGTACTTC.

In the case of this clonotype: Here the CDR3 omits its conserved ending phenylalanine or tryptophan, so a read error is the likely source. This chain uses TRBV30 with TRBJ1-2; 8 bases are a match to TRBD1. CDR1 GTSNPN and CDR2 SVGIG come from the germline V gene (reference sequence). The CDR3 sequence is 14 residues long. V lost 1 base and J lost 4; bases outside the gene matches: 5. CDR3 in amino acids: CAWSADRGGYGYTL. DNA for the CDR3: TGTGCCTGGAGTGCAGACAGGGGCGGCTATGGCTACACCCTC.

The chain has TRBV7-9 and TRBJ1-4; 8 bases align to TRBD1. This CDR3 has 18 residues. Germline lookup yields CDR1 SEHNR and CDR2 FQNEAQ (reference sequence). The V gene end was trimmed by 5 bases and the J gene end by 6 bases; junction bases not matched to a gene: 17. The CDR3 region has the DNA TGTGCCAGCAGCCGAAAAAGACCGACAGGGGATAAGGATGAAAAACTGTTTTTT. Amino acid sequence: CASSRKRPTGDKDEKLFF.

The chain has TRBV6-1 and TRBJ2-5; D unclear. Trimming took 0 bases from V and 1 from J, leaving 9 bases between them. Germline-derived CDR1 and CDR2 are MNHNS and SASEGT. This CDR3 region has 15 residues. CDR3 sequence: CASSEASGSQETQYF. CDR3 nucleotides: TGTGCCAGCAGTGAAGCCTCGGGTTCCCAAGAGACCCAGTACTTC.

This clonotype was counted between two and nine times. CDR3 sequence (DNA): TGTGCCAGCAGGAAAGACGGCACAGATACGCAGTATTTT. Amino acid sequence: CASRKDGTDTQYF. The chain has TRBV6-1 and TRBJ2-3; D unresolved. Trimming pared 6 bases from V and 1 base from J, leaving 8 bases between. This CDR3 is built from 13 residues. Germline lookup yields CDR1 MNHNS and CDR2 SASEGT.

The sample holds a few counts of this clonotype. The genes are TRBV20-1 and TRBJ2-2, with D perhaps being TRBD1 or TRBD2 (5 bases each). The CDR3 spans 18 residues. Germline lookup yields CDR1 DFQATT and CDR2 SNEGSKA (reference sequence). The V and J ends lost 0 bases and 1 base respectively, with 18 bases between them. The CDR3 DNA sequence: TGCAGTGCTAGAGATACCCTAACGAGGGGCTGGAACACCGGGGAGCTGTTTTTT. It translates to CSARDTLTRGWNTGELFF.

This clonotype was observed a single time. The J gene is TRBJ2-3, the V gene TRBV6-1; D could derive from TRBD1 or TRBD2 (6 bases each). The germline V and J ends were trimmed by 6 bases and 1 base, with 11 bases remaining between them. Germline V lookup: CDR1 MNHNS, CDR2 SASEGT. This CDR3 comprises 14 residues. The chain's CDR3 is CASRGGLGTDTQYF. The CDR3 bases are TGTGCCAGCAGGGGGGGCTTAGGCACAGATACGCAGTATTTT.

The chain is built from TRBV20-1 and TRBJ1-2; D gene uncertain. The CDR3 is 11 residues long. CDR1 is DFQATT, CDR2 SNEGSKA, per germline (reference sequence). Trimming removed 7 bases at V and 0 bases at J, with 6 bases between. The CDR3 is CSGPTNYGYTF. CDR3 in DNA: TGCAGTGGGCCGACTAACTATGGCTACACCTTC.

This clonotype came up a few times. The chain employs TRBV7-3 and TRBJ2-3; the D is unclear. The V gene's germline CDR1 is SGHTA and CDR2 FQGTGA. V was cut by 5 bases and J by 1 base, with 7 bases left in between. The CDR3 sequence is 13 residues long. In nucleotides, the CDR3 is TGTGCCAGCAGCACCGATGGCACAGATACGCAGTATTTT. Translation: CASSTDGTDTQYF.

The sample holds one count of this clonotype. The chain links TRBV7-8 to TRBJ1-1, with D possibly being TRBD1 (5 bases). Germline V gene sequence: CDR1 SGHVS, CDR2 FQNEAQ. V was trimmed by 2 bases and J by 5 bases, leaving 21 bases between them. The CDR3 sequence is 17 residues long. The CDR3 nucleotides are TGTGCCAGCAGCTTACTTGCAGGGCGGTTCAGCGGAACTGAAGCTTTCTTT. Amino acid sequence: CASSLLAGRFSGTEAFF.

The rearrangement joins TRBV19 to TRBJ1-1, with 9 nucleotides matching TRBD1. Germline loops: CDR1 LNHDA, CDR2 SQIVND (reference sequence). The CDR3 extends over 13 amino acids. V dropped 4 bases and J dropped 8; count of bases not matched to a gene: 5. CDR3 protein: CASSTTGGREAFF. The CDR3 coding sequence is TGTGCCAGTAGTACAACAGGGGGCAGAGAAGCTTTCTTT.

This chain links TRBV30 with TRBJ2-5, with 9 bases that match TRBD2. Trimming cost V 0 bases and J 7 bases; bases outside gene matches: 9. CDR1 GTSNPN and CDR2 SVGIG come from the germline V gene (reference sequence). The CDR3 is made up of 15 amino acids. The CDR3 bases are TGTGCCTGGAGTGTTACAAGCGGGGGGTCAGGGACCCAGTACTTC. It encodes CAWSVTSGGSGTQYF.

The J gene is TRBJ2-1, the V gene TRBV20-1; TRBD2 agrees at 8 bases. The CDR3 consists of 14 residues. V trimming: 4 bases; J trimming: 8 bases; junction bases outside the gene matches: 10. The germline V gene encodes CDR1 DFQATT and CDR2 SNEGSKA (reference sequence). CDR3 residues: CSAKYGGAVDEQFF. The CDR3 DNA reads as TGCAGTGCTAAATACGGGGGGGCCGTCGATGAGCAGTTCTTC.

As concerns this clonotype: A read error may produce the germline difference seen at one junction end. This chain uses TRBV10-3 with TRBJ2-1; no reliable D call. The CDR3 is made up of 13 amino acids. CDR1 and CDR2 (germline): ENHRY, SYGVKD. CDR3 coding DNA: TGTGCCAGCAGTCAGCGTGGGCAGGAGGAGCAGTTCTTC. Translating gives CASSQRGQEEQFF.

This CDR3 is CASRVSGTVYGYTF. Here the CDR3 DNA reads TGTGCCAGCAGGGTCTCCGGGACGGTCTATGGCTACACCTTC. The chain uses TRBV6-1 and TRBJ1-2; possible D gene TRBD1, 5 bases. Germline assignment: CDR1 MNHNS and CDR2 SASEGT. V shed 6 bases and J shed 4 bases, with 15 bases lying between them. CDR3 length: 14 residues.

This chain connects TRBV6-5 to TRBJ1-2; the D is unclear. Germline V gives CDR1 MNHEY, CDR2 SVGAGI. V was shortened by 0 bases and J by 2 bases, with 4 bases between the two germline ends. This CDR3 spans 13 amino acids. The CDR3 nucleotides read TGTGCCAGCAGTTACTCCAGAAACTATGGCTACACCTTC. This translates into CASSYSRNYGYTF.

The chain is built from TRBV19 and TRBJ2-2; the D is unclear. V lost 3 bases and J 4 bases, leaving 9 bases between the germline ends. The CDR3 covers 14 residues. Per germline, CDR1 LNHDA and CDR2 SQIVND (reference sequence). The CDR3 loop reads CASSMDRGTGELFF. In nucleotides, the CDR3 is TGTGCCAGTAGTATGGATCGTGGCACCGGGGAGCTGTTTTTT.

The J gene is TRBJ1-1, the V gene TRBV7-8, with D possibly matching TRBD1 (5 bases). Trimming removed 6 bases at V and 4 bases at J, with 18 bases between. The CDR3 loop spans 15 amino acids. Looked up from germline, CDR1 is SGHVS and CDR2 is FQNEAQ. The CDR3 sequence: CASSLVGVVGTEAFF. CDR3 DNA sequence: TGTGCCAGCAGTCTAGTGGGGGTTGTGGGCACTGAAGCTTTCTTT.

CDR3 protein: CAWRASGGATQYF. The CDR3, as DNA: TGTGCCTGGAGGGCTAGCGGGGGGGCGACGCAGTATTTT. The chain joins TRBV30 to TRBJ2-3, with 12 bases lining up with TRBD2. V shed 3 bases and J 9 bases; nucleotides not matched to a gene: 4. The CDR3 is 13 amino acids. Germline V gene data show CDR1 as GTSNPN and CDR2 as SVGIG (reference sequence).

This chain joins TRBV12-3 or TRBV12-4 and TRBJ1-1; TRBD1 is a possible D gene (6 bases). Trimming stripped 2 bases from V and 0 bases from J, with 7 bases between. The CDR3 totals 14 residues. As DNA, the CDR3 is TGTGCCAGCAGTTTAACAGGGATGAACACTGAAGCTTTCTTT. This encodes CASSLTGMNTEAFF.

The V gene is TRBV20-1, the J gene TRBJ2-3; D possibly corresponds to TRBD2 (7 bases). Trimming pared 0 bases from V and 2 bases from J, leaving 18 bases between. Germline CDR1 is DFQATT and CDR2 is SNEGSKA (reference sequence). This CDR3 spans 17 amino acids. This CDR3 is CSARDPRRGGITDTQYF. Here the CDR3 DNA reads TGCAGTGCTAGAGACCCCCGGAGGGGGGGAATCACAGATACGCAGTATTTT.

The gene calls are TRBV29-1 and TRBJ1-2; D unresolved. In germline, CDR1 is SQVTM, CDR2 ANQGSEA. V was cut by 8 bases and J by 4 bases, with 11 bases left in between. The CDR3 covers 11 residues. CDR3 amino acids: CSTSVAYGYTF. The CDR3 bases are TGCAGCACCTCTGTAGCCTATGGCTACACCTTC.